This entry describes one T cell receptor (beta chain). Its antigen is undetermined. This sequence may be a read error, since a much larger clone differs from it by one base. This sample was included in a study of CD8+CD57+ T cells in acquired aplastic anemia. At the level of the study: Sorted CD4+ plus CD8+ cells gave DNA averaging 3.2 ug. Findings and caveats of the study: Patients showed no significant difference from controls in CD8+ Simpson's diversity.

Genomic DNA, serving as template, underwent TCR beta VDJ and CDR3 profiling. MiXCR, applied by TCRdb to the reads, yields one record per CDR3 protein. The sample consists of 150,000 to 200,000 distinct CDR3 sequences, about 60% of them appearing once. Germline-derived CDR1 and CDR2 are MNHNS and SASEGT. This CDR3 region has 11 residues. This clonotype was sampled from a human donor in good health. J is TRBJ2-1 and V is TRBV6-1, with D possibly matching TRBD2 (5 bases). Sequenced: sorted CD4+, CD8+, or CD8+CD57+ T cells (not recorded which) from PBMCs. In DNA, the CDR3 is TGTGCCAGCAGTTCAGGAGGTGAGCAGCTCTTC. Translation gives CASSSGGEQLF.